This T cell receptor (beta chain) is from a study of blood T cell repertoires in COVID-19. Original processing methods: Amplification of reference gene primers provided the estimated nucleated cell counts. Generated by immunoSEQ multiplex PCR, the TCRdb table keeps only in-frame clones and is missing some. Clone size and the V and J calls come from that table; the DNA yielded D and trimming. The repertoire holds 360,000 or so clones, roughly 87% seen once, with around 5% in the top ten. CDR3 length: 15 amino acids. Unmatched junction bases numbered 5, after V lost 4 bases and J lost 1 base. Germline V gene sequence: CDR1 SGHAT, CDR2 FQNNGV.

The clonotype originates from a woman aged 45-65 years who had recovered from COVID-19. The specimen sequenced was PBMCs or T cells enriched from blood (not recorded which). The V and J genes are TRBV11-2 and TRBJ2-3; 7 bases map to TRBD1. CDR3 region: CASSSRGRGTDTQYF. DNA for the CDR3: TGTGCCAGCAGCTCGAGGGGGCGAGGCACAGATACGCAGTATTTT.